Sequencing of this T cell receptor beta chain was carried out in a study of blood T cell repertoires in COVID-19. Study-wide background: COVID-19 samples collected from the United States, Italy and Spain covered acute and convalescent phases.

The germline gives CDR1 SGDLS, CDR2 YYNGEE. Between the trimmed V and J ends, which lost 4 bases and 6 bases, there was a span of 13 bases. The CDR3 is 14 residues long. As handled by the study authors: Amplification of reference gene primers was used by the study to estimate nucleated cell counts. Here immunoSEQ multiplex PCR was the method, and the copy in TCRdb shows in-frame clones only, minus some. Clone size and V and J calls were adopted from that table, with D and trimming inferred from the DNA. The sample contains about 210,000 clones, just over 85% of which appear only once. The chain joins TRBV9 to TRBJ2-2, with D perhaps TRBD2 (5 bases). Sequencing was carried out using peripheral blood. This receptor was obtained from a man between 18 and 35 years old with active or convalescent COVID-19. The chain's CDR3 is CASSLIASAGELFF. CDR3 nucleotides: TGTGCCAGCAGCCTGATAGCGAGTGCCGGGGAGCTGTTTTTT.